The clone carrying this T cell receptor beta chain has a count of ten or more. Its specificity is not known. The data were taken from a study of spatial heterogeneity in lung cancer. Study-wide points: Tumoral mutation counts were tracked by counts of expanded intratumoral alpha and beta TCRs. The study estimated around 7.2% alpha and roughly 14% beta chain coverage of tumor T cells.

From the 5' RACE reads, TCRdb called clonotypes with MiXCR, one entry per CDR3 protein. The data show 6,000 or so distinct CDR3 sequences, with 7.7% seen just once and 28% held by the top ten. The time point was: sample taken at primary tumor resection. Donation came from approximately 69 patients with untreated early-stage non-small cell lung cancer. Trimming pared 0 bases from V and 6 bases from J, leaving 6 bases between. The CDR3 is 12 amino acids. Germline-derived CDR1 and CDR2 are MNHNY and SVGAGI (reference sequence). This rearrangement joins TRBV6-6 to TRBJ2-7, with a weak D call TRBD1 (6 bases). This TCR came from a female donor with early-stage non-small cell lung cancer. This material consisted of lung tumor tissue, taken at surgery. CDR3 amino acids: CASSYSTGEQYF. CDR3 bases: TGTGCCAGCAGTTACTCGACAGGCGAGCAGTACTTC.